These 8 T cell receptor beta chains came from one sample sequenced in a study of sequential checkpoint blockade in melanoma. Treatment described: randomized to nivolumab then ipilimumab (arm A) or the reverse (arm B). The assay was immunoSEQ multiplex PCR, and TCRdb's table has in-frame clones only and misses some. This repertoire shows 12,000 to 15,000 clones, roughly 50% found once; its top ten account for around 15%. The sequencing here drew on CD8+ T cells sorted from blood (inferred from file names), taken from a patient given nivolumab and ipilimumab in sequence. The receptor set was obtained from a human donor with melanoma.

The chain is built from TRBV6-1 and TRBJ2-7; D perhaps matches TRBD1 (6 bases). Between the trimmed V and J ends, which lost 5 bases and 3 bases, there was a span of 14 bases. Germline CDR1 MNHNS, CDR2 SASEGT. The CDR3 runs to 14 residues. This chain's CDR3 is CASSRGTGLYEQYF. In DNA, the CDR3 is TGTGCCAGCAGTCGGGGAACAGGGCTCTACGAGCAGTACTTC.

The chain links TRBV6-5 to TRBJ2-3, with 8 bases identical to TRBD2. CDR1 and CDR2 (germline): MNHEY, SVGAGI. The V and J ends lost 6 bases and 4 bases, in that order; junction bases with no gene match: 6. This CDR3 spans 14 amino acids. CDR3 nucleotide sequence: TGTGCCAGCAGCCCCCGGACTAGCCCAGATACGCAGTATTTT. It codes for CASSPRTSPDTQYF.

This clone was observed a single time. The V and J genes are TRBV30 and TRBJ1-1, with a weak D call TRBD1 (6 bases). CDR3 length equals 14 residues. V lost 2 bases, J lost 7 bases, and 17 bases lay in between. Germline CDR1 reads GTSNPN; CDR2 reads SVGIG (reference sequence). CDR3 sequence: CAWSKMGALVEAFF. DNA for the CDR3: TGTGCCTGGAGTAAAATGGGGGCCCTAGTTGAAGCTTTCTTT.

This clone was counted a few times. The chain combines TRBV7-9 with TRBJ2-7; 10 nucleotides agree with TRBD1. There are 16 residues in the CDR3. Germline CDR1 is SEHNR and CDR2 is FQNEAQ (reference sequence). The V segment lost 1 base and the J segment 2 bases; nucleotides outside the gene matches: 5. The chain's CDR3 is CASSLVFGQGAYEQYF. The CDR3 nucleotides are TGTGCCAGCAGCTTAGTTTTCGGACAGGGGGCCTACGAGCAGTACTTC.

In this sample, this clone turned up a few times. Written as DNA, the CDR3 is TGTGCCAGCAGCTTAGCGGGAGGGCACCAAGAGACCCAGTACTTC. Encoded protein: CASSLAGGHQETQYF. The chain couples TRBV11-2 to TRBJ2-5; 8 bases align to TRBD2. Trimming at V came to 1 base and at J to 0 bases, leaving 1 base not matched to a gene. The CDR3 runs 15 residues. Germline CDR1 reads SGHAT; CDR2 reads FQNNGV.

CDR3 bases: TGTGCCAGCACCCCCGGAGGGGCCGGTGAGCAGTTCTTC. Translation: CASTPGGAGEQFF. The chain recombines TRBV7-9 with TRBJ2-1, with D perhaps matching TRBD2 (6 bases). This CDR3 is 13 amino acids long. The germline gives CDR1 SEHNR, CDR2 FQNEAQ (reference sequence). V shed 7 bases and J shed 9 bases, with 16 bases lying between them.

V is TRBV28 and J is TRBJ1-1, with 7 bases aligning to TRBD1. The CDR3 extends over 14 amino acids. V lost 4 bases and J lost 0; bases outside the gene matches: 2. The germline V gene has CDR1 MDHEN and CDR2 SYDVKM. The CDR3 spells CASSWDSMNTEAFF. The CDR3 region has the DNA TGTGCCAGCAGTTGGGACAGCATGAACACTGAAGCTTTCTTT.

The chain links TRBV9 to TRBJ2-5, with TRBD1 identical over 10 bases. The J call may be mistaken, given a closer DNA end match to TRBJ2-7. The germline CDR1 and CDR2 sequences are SGDLS and YYNGEE. The CDR3 sequence is 15 residues long. CDR3 coding DNA: TGTGCCAGCAGCGTAGGGACAGGGGGCTCCTACGAGCAGTACTTC. Protein sequence: CASSVGTGGSYEQYF.